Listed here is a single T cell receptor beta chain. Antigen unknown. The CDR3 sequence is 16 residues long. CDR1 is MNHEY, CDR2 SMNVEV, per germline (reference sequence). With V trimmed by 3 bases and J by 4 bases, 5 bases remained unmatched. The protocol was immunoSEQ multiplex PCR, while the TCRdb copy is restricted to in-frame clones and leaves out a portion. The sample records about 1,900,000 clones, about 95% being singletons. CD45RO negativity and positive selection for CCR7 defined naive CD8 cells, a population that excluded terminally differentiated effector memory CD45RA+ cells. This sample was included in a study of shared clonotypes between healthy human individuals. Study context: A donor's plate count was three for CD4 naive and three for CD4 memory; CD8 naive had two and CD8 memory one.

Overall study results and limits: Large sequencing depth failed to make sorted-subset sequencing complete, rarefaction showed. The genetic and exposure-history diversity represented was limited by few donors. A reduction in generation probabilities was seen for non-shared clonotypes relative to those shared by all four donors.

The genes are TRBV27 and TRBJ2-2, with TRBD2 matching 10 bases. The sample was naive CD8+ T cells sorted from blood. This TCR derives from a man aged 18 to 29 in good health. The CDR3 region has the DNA TGTGCCAGCAGTTTTTGGCTAGCGGGAGCCACCGGGGAGCTGTTTTTT. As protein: CASSFWLAGATGELFF.